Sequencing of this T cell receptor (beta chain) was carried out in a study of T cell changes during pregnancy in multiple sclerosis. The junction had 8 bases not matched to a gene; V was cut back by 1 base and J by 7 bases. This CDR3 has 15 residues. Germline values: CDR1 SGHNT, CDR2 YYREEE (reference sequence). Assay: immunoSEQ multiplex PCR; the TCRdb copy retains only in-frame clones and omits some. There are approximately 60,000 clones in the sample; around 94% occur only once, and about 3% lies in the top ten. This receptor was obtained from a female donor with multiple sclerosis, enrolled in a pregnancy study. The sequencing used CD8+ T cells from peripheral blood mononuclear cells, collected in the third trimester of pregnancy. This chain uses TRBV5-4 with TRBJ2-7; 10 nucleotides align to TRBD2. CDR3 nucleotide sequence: TGTGCCAGCAGCTTGAGGGTAGCGGGAGGTTGGGAGCAGTACTTC. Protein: CASSLRVAGGWEQYF.